This T cell receptor beta chain was captured by sequencing in a study of cytomegalovirus exposure and HLA in healthy donors. Study results and limitations: Accurate prediction of most subjects' HLA-A and HLA-B alleles from TCR beta sequences was reported. Solely CMV serostatus was available to characterize immune exposure.

Regarding this clone: Its antigen is undetermined.

CDR1 and CDR2 (germline): SGHRS, YFSETQ. V dropped 2 bases and J dropped 6; count of bases not matched to a gene: 11. The length of the CDR3 is 16 residues. The PCR used 60 Vbeta and 13 Jbeta primers. The data were produced by immunoSEQ multiplex PCR, yet TCRdb's version contains in-frame clones alone and is incomplete. Here the sample spans some 190,000 clones, about three quarters being singletons. The chain links TRBV5-1 to TRBJ2-1; 7 bases map to TRBD2. This receptor was taken from a middle-aged woman in good health and CMV-seronegative. Material for sequencing was PBMCs. The CDR3 loop is CASSFRREEGTNEQFF. DNA of the CDR3: TGCGCCAGCAGCTTCCGCCGGGAGGAGGGGACCAATGAGCAGTTCTTC. The full variable domain, in which reference TRBV5-1 and TRBJ2-1 provide the parts outside the CDR3, is KAGVTQTPRYLIKTRGQQVTLSCSPISGHRSVSWYQQTPGQGLQFLFEYFSETQRNKGNFPGRFSGRQFSNSRSEMNVSTLELGDSALYLCASSFRREEGTNEQFFGPGTRLTVL.